Presented here are 29 T cell receptor beta chains from one specimen sequenced in a study of cytomegalovirus exposure and HLA in healthy donors. The PCR ran on 60 Vbeta and 13 Jbeta primers. TCRdb keeps only in-frame clones here, not all; method: immunoSEQ multiplex PCR. This table holds 95,000 to 110,000 clones, 65% to 80% found once. The specimen sequenced was PBMCs. The receptors here all came from a male donor in good health and CMV-seronegative.

This clone was recorded a few times. This rearrangement joins TRBV6-6 to TRBJ2-1; TRBD2 is a possible D gene (6 bases). V lost 6 bases and J lost 2, with 14 bases in between. Germline values: CDR1 MNHNY, CDR2 SVGAGI (reference sequence). The CDR3 has 15 residues. DNA for the CDR3: TGTGCCAGCAGCCGACGGGAGAGGGCCTACAATGAGCAGTTCTTC. As protein: CASSRRERAYNEQFF.

The chain couples TRBV11-2 to TRBJ2-5; D uncertain. Per the germline V gene, CDR1 is SGHAT and CDR2 is FQNNGV. The CDR3 loop spans 13 amino acids. Trimming removed 1 base from V and 5 bases from J, with 8 bases in between. This CDR3 is CASSLARAETQYF. CDR3 coding DNA: TGTGCCAGCAGCTTAGCTAGAGCGGAGACCCAGTACTTC.

V gene TRBV6-1 combines with J gene TRBJ1-2; D unclear. Germline V gene data show CDR1 as MNHNS and CDR2 as SASEGT. Deletions cut 4 bases from V and 7 bases from J, with 16 bases between. There are 14 residues in the CDR3. CDR3: CASSADGHLSGYTF. The CDR3 DNA reads as TGTGCCAGCAGTGCCGATGGGCATTTGTCTGGCTACACCTTC.

This clone was seen a handful of times. The gene calls are TRBV5-1 and TRBJ1-1, with D uncertain. Germline assignment: CDR1 SGHRS and CDR2 YFSETQ. V gave up 0 bases and J gave up 6 bases, with 15 bases separating them. This CDR3 comprises 15 residues. Here the CDR3 reads CASSLVGGLGSEAFF. DNA for the CDR3: TGCGCCAGCAGCTTGGTAGGAGGTCTGGGGTCTGAAGCTTTCTTT.

J is TRBJ1-1 and V is TRBV28, with 10 bases matching TRBD1. Unmatched junction bases numbered 4, after V lost 1 base and J lost 2 bases. CDR3 length: 16 amino acids. CDR1 is MDHEN and CDR2 is SYDVKM in the germline V gene. The CDR3 bases are TGTGCCAGCAGTTTATCCGGGACAGGGGTCAACACTGAAGCTTTCTTT. Translation gives CASSLSGTGVNTEAFF.

This clone was seen a few times. CDR3 loop: CASSPTESEQFF. CDR3 bases: TGTGCCAGCAGCCCAACGGAGTCTGAGCAGTTCTTC. This chain links TRBV11-3 with TRBJ2-1; no reliable D call. The V gene lost 5 bases and the J gene lost 9 bases, with 11 bases spanning the gap. This CDR3 has 12 amino acids. Germline V gives CDR1 SGHNT, CDR2 YENEEA. Drawing the rest from reference TRBV11-3 and TRBJ2-1, the complete variable domain is EAGVVQSPRYKIIEKKQPVAFWCNPISGHNTLYWYLQNLGQGPELLIRYENEEAVDDSQLPKDRFSAERLKGVDSTLKIQPAELGDSAVYLCASSPTESEQFFGPGTRLTVL.

The chain is built from TRBV6-8 and TRBJ1-2, with TRBD1 matching over 8 bases. Germline V gene lookup returns CDR1 MNHGY and CDR2 SAAAGT. The CDR3 has 20 amino acids. J gave up 7 bases and V 0 bases, and 22 bases lay outside the gene matches. The CDR3 loop is CASSYSGIRDRRQLCIGYTF. The CDR3 coding sequence is TGTGCCAGCAGTTACTCGGGGATCCGGGACAGGAGACAACTATGTATTGGCTACACCTTC.

This CDR3 reads CASTSPFTGVLETQYF. The CDR3 DNA follows: TGTGCCAGCACTTCGCCGTTCACGGGAGTTCTTGAGACCCAGTACTTC. V and J are TRBV6-4 and TRBJ2-5, with D maybe TRBD2 (6 bases). CDR1 MRHNA and CDR2 SNTAGT come from the germline V gene. CDR3 length: 16 amino acids. Trimming took off 7 bases at V and 5 bases at J, with 23 bases between the two ends.

This chain connects TRBV18 to TRBJ1-3, with 7 bases aligning to TRBD1. CDR1 is KGHSH and CDR2 is LQKENI in the germline V gene. The V gene end was trimmed by 4 bases and the J gene end by 3 bases; junction bases not matched to a gene: 12. There are 17 residues in the CDR3. The chain's CDR3 is CASSLPLLGTDGNTIYF. As DNA, the CDR3 is TGTGCCAGCTCACTGCCTCTACTCGGGACAGATGGAAACACCATATATTTT.

V is TRBV19 and J is TRBJ1-5, with 9 bases fitting TRBD1. The germline V gene encodes CDR1 LNHDA and CDR2 SQIVND (reference sequence). The V gene end was trimmed by 3 bases and the J gene end by 0 bases; junction bases not matched to a gene: 15. The CDR3 length is 20 residues. The CDR3 spells CASSIAVGWGQGYSNQPQHF. In nucleotides, the CDR3 is TGTGCCAGTAGTATCGCGGTTGGTTGGGGACAGGGTTATAGCAATCAGCCCCAGCATTTT.

The rearrangement joins TRBV27 to TRBJ1-1; TRBD1 is a possible D gene (5 bases). From germline, CDR1 is MNHEY and CDR2 SMNVEV (reference sequence). This CDR3 comprises 14 residues. Between the trimmed V and J ends, which lost 5 bases and 5 bases, there was a span of 15 bases. The CDR3 loop is CASSTHQGWTEAFF. CDR3 in DNA: TGTGCCAGCAGTACACATCAGGGTTGGACTGAAGCTTTCTTT.

CDR3 sequence (DNA): TGTGCCAGCAGCTTATTGGGGGCTAGCACAGATACGCAGTATTTT. Translated, it gives CASSLLGASTDTQYF. V is TRBV7-9 and J is TRBJ2-3; D may be TRBD1 (6 bases). CDR3 length: 15 residues. Germline CDR1 is SEHNR and CDR2 is FQNEAQ (reference sequence). V was pared by 2 bases and J by 0 bases, with 9 bases between.

A single count supports this clone. The chain uses TRBV11-3 and TRBJ2-2; D is unresolved. The length of the CDR3 is 13 residues. Trimming stripped 4 bases from V and 6 bases from J, with 9 bases between. Germline CDR1 is SGHNT and CDR2 is YENEEA. The CDR3 here is CASSSSRAGELFF. CDR3 nucleotides: TGTGCCAGCAGCTCCTCCCGCGCCGGGGAGCTGTTTTTT.

This clone was counted a few times. In DNA, the CDR3 is TGTGCCAGCAGCCCGCGGGACAGGGGAACGAACTACAATGAGCAGTTCTTC. It translates to CASSPRDRGTNYNEQFF. This rearrangement joins TRBV7-9 to TRBJ2-1, with 10 bases lining up with TRBD1. The CDR3 consists of 17 residues. Germline CDR1 is SEHNR and CDR2 is FQNEAQ (reference sequence). Unmatched junction bases numbered 10, after V lost 5 bases and J lost 3 bases.

The genes are TRBV2 and TRBJ1-2; D is possibly TRBD1 (6 bases). CDR3 length: 13 residues. V lost 7 bases and J 6 bases, leaving 15 bases between the germline ends. The germline CDR1 and CDR2 sequences are SNHLY and FYNNEI. CDR3 loop: CASNLQGFDGYTF. The CDR3, as DNA: TGTGCCAGCAACTTACAGGGATTCGATGGCTACACCTTC. The whole variable domain, remainder taken from reference TRBV2 and TRBJ1-2, is EPEVTQTPSHQVTQMGQEVILRCVPISNHLYFYWYRQILGQKVEFLVSFYNNEISEKSEIFDDQFSVERPDGSNFTLKIRSTKLEDSAMYFCASNLQGFDGYTFGSGTRLTVV.

In its sample, this clone was seen once. The rearrangement joins TRBV30 to TRBJ2-7; possibly TRBD2 for D (6 bases). CDR3 size: 12 residues. Germline-derived CDR1 and CDR2 are GTSNPN and SVGIG (reference sequence). Trimming left V 0 bases short and J 5 bases short, with 8 bases between. The DNA for the CDR3 is TGTGCCTGGAGTGTGGGACTCCACGAGCAGTACTTC. Protein product: CAWSVGLHEQYF.

The J gene is TRBJ1-2, the V gene TRBV29-1; a possible D gene is TRBD1 (5 bases). From germline, CDR1 is SQVTM and CDR2 ANQGSEA. The CDR3 has 14 residues. V was trimmed by 0 bases and J by 4 bases, leaving 12 bases between them. CDR3 loop: CSVEDQDTLYGYTF. DNA for the CDR3: TGCAGCGTTGAAGATCAGGACACTCTCTATGGCTACACCTTC.

This clone was counted a few times. The chain uses TRBV29-1 and TRBJ1-1; 9 bases match TRBD1. This CDR3 has 13 residues. V shed 5 bases, J shed 1 base, and the junction held 2 bases outside the gene matches. CDR1 is SQVTM and CDR2 is ANQGSEA in the germline V gene. CDR3 sequence (DNA): TGCAGCGTTAAGACAGGGGGGAACACTGAAGCTTTCTTT. Translating it yields CSVKTGGNTEAFF.

This chain joins TRBV19 and TRBJ1-5; weak D call: TRBD1 (6 bases). The V gene lost 4 bases and the J gene lost 4 bases, with 17 bases spanning the gap. Germline lookup yields CDR1 LNHDA and CDR2 SQIVND (reference sequence). The CDR3 totals 16 residues. The CDR3 sequence is CASSTQEGGSNQPQHF. Here the CDR3 DNA reads TGTGCCAGTAGTACCCAGGAGGGGGGGAGTAATCAGCCCCAGCATTTT.

The rearrangement uses TRBV7-2 and TRBJ1-4; D call uncertain. V was clipped by 5 bases and J by 4 bases, with 11 bases between them. The CDR3 totals 14 residues. CDR1 and CDR2 (germline): SGHTA, FQGNSA. The CDR3 sequence: CASSRGSGNEKLFF. The CDR3 DNA reads TGTGCCAGCAGCCGAGGGTCGGGTAATGAAAAACTGTTTTTT.

The V and J genes are TRBV7-9 and TRBJ2-5, with no clear D. The assigned J gene may be wrong: the sequence end matches TRBJ2-7 better. In germline, CDR1 is SEHNR, CDR2 FQNEAQ (reference sequence). The CDR3 has 16 residues. The CDR3 region is CASSFDKESSSYEQYF. The CDR3 DNA follows: TGTGCCAGCAGCTTTGACAAAGAATCAAGCTCCTACGAGCAGTACTTC.

This chain uses TRBV9 with TRBJ2-2, with D tentatively TRBD2 (5 bases). Germline-derived CDR1 and CDR2 are SGDLS and YYNGEE. The CDR3 has 15 residues. The V end was cut by 0 bases, the J end by 6 bases, with 12 bases between. The CDR3 DNA follows: TGTGCCAGCAGCGTAGAGGGTAGCGTCCCCGGGGAGCTGTTTTTT. Protein sequence: CASSVEGSVPGELFF.

The rearrangement uses TRBV10-3 and TRBJ2-5, with D possibly matching TRBD2 (6 bases). V dropped 0 bases and J dropped 2 bases, with 16 bases sitting between them. Germline V lookup: CDR1 ENHRY, CDR2 SYGVKD. This CDR3 is built from 17 residues. CDR3 loop: CAISESSGLAKQETQYF. The CDR3 DNA follows: TGTGCCATCAGTGAGTCCTCGGGACTGGCGAAACAAGAGACCCAGTACTTC.

The chain links TRBV6-4 to TRBJ2-1, with 11 bases fitting TRBD1. CDR3 length: 15 residues. In germline, CDR1 is MRHNA, CDR2 SNTAGT. Trimming took 4 bases from V and 3 from J; bases not matched to a gene: 2. CDR3 sequence: CASSVGTGGYNEQFF. The CDR3 nucleotides are TGTGCCAGCAGTGTGGGGACAGGGGGCTACAATGAGCAGTTCTTC.

This rearrangement joins TRBV7-9 to TRBJ2-7; D possibly corresponds to TRBD2 (5 bases). This CDR3 region has 16 residues. Germline V gives CDR1 SEHNR, CDR2 FQNEAQ (reference sequence). V lost 1 base and J lost 6, with 19 bases in between. The CDR3 region is CASSLDGGNTLGEQYF. The CDR3, as DNA: TGTGCCAGCAGCTTAGATGGAGGCAACACCTTGGGCGAGCAGTACTTC.

Only one count was recorded for this clone. This chain uses TRBV5-1 with TRBJ2-7, with TRBD1 as a possible D gene (6 bases). CDR3 length: 12 amino acids. The germline V gene has CDR1 SGHRS and CDR2 YFSETQ. The V and J ends lost 4 bases and 6 bases respectively, with 11 bases between them. The CDR3 region has the DNA TGCGCCAGCAGCCGAGGGACATCCGAGCAGTACTTC. It yields the protein CASSRGTSEQYF. The whole variable domain, remainder taken from reference TRBV5-1 and TRBJ2-7, is KAGVTQTPRYLIKTRGQQVTLSCSPISGHRSVSWYQQTPGQGLQFLFEYFSETQRNKGNFPGRFSGRQFSNSRSEMNVSTLELGDSALYLCASSRGTSEQYFGPGTRLTVT.

This clone was picked up a small number of times. This sequence joins TRBV15 and TRBJ2-7; weak D call: TRBD1 (6 bases). Germline values: CDR1 LNHNV, CDR2 YYDKDF (reference sequence). The germline V and J ends were trimmed by 1 base and 6 bases, with 13 bases remaining between them. The length of the CDR3 is 14 residues. As DNA, the CDR3 is TGTGCCACCAGCAGAGCCCAGATGGGGGCCGAGCAGTACTTC. Protein product: CATSRAQMGAEQYF. Full variable domain (remainder filled in from reference TRBV15 and TRBJ2-7): DAMVIQNPRYQVTQFGKPVTLSCSQTLNHNVMYWYQQKSSQAPKLLFHYYDKDFNNEADTPDNFQSRRPNTSFCFLDIRSPGLGDTAMYLCATSRAQMGAEQYFGPGTRLTVT.

The chain employs TRBV5-1 and TRBJ1-4; D is perhaps TRBD1 (6 bases). Germline V CDR1 and CDR2: SGHRS, YFSETQ. V lost 0 bases and J lost 7, with 10 bases in between. The CDR3 spans 14 residues. DNA for the CDR3: TGCGCCAGCAGCTTGGGCAGGGGCGCTGAAAAACTGTTTTTT. This sequence encodes CASSLGRGAEKLFF.

The chain has TRBV5-6 and TRBJ2-3; 10 bases align to TRBD2. Per the germline V gene, CDR1 is SGHDT and CDR2 is YYEEEE. J lost 2 bases, V lost 2 bases, and 2 bases had no gene match. The CDR3 consists of 15 residues. The CDR3 reads CASSLSGRVTDTQYF. Here the CDR3 DNA reads TGTGCCAGCAGCTTAAGCGGGAGGGTCACAGATACGCAGTATTTT.